The rows below give T cell receptor beta chains drawn from one sample of a study of cytomegalovirus exposure and HLA in healthy donors. Using immunoSEQ multiplex PCR, the repertoire was profiled, and TCRdb retains in-frame clones only, with some absent. The sample includes about 160,000 clones, less than 90% of them seen just once. Sequenced sample: PBMCs. These receptor sequences come from a woman between 50 and 59 years old in good health and CMV-seropositive. Both conserved end residues are part of each CDR3. Fields, in order: V gene, clone size, CDR3 protein. Size tells how often a clone was seen (once, few, many) or the class of an expanded clone, and some rows leave it out.

>TRBV14|few
CASSQKAGGPNEQFF
>TRBV7-9|-
CSSSLFLLGRSTDTQYF
>TRBV5-1|-
CASGQGVTYEQYF
>TRBV7-2|once
CASSPLPNTEAFF
>TRBV6-6|few
CASSPGAEKLFF
>TRBV5-1|-
CASSLASGVQTQYF
>TRBV7-2|-
CASSVTGTRGNNEQFF
>TRBV7-6|-
CASSSGLAVYNEQFF
>TRBV9|-
CASSEGVGNTIYF
>TRBV7-7|-
CASSLGQNNEQFF
>TRBV19|-
CASSLTGSNQPQHF
>TRBV6-5|-
CASSYSSVSSGNTIYF
>TRBV7-9|-
CASSLTGEGEQYF
>TRBV27|-
CASREGKREQYF
>TRBV9|-
CASSPGTSGPNEQFF
>TRBV18|-
CASSGQGASNQPQHF
>TRBV10-2|-
CASKSSGGVDEQFF
>TRBV11-2|-
CASSLELDYGYTF
>TRBV9|-
CASSQGLAGHNEQFF
>TRBV29-1|-
CSVAHIGSGANVLTF
>TRBV28|-
CASATGTPTYEQYF
>TRBV29-1|-
CSGGLVADTQYF
>TRBV14|-
CASSPGLNQPQHF
>TRBV27|few
CASSLRGQLNSGANVLTF
>TRBV6-5|-
CASSPDRGCNEQYF
>TRBV5-4|-
CASSSNTKETQYF
>TRBV19|-
CASTNRAWGDSPLHF
>TRBV5-5|few
CASSLDRTNTEAFF
>TRBV2|-
CASSASRGTGSSPLHF
>TRBV30|-
CAWSGNYWTSAETQYF